The clone carrying this T cell receptor (beta chain) was recorded only once. The sample is drawn from a study of T cell changes during pregnancy in multiple sclerosis. Clones were read by immunoSEQ multiplex PCR, and TCRdb kept only the in-frame ones, dropping some. The table lists some 97,000 clones, 92% of them singletons, with about 2% in the top ten. V dropped 1 base and J dropped 6; count of bases not matched to a gene: 4. Per germline, CDR1 SEHNR and CDR2 FQNEAQ (reference sequence). CDR3 size: 15 residues. The V and J genes are TRBV7-9 and TRBJ1-4; 8 nucleotides agree with TRBD1. This sequence originates from a female donor with multiple sclerosis, enrolled in a pregnancy study. The sample was peripheral blood, taken after pregnancy. CDR3 nucleotides: TGTGCCAGCAGCTTAGGGGACAGGTTAGATGAAAAACTGTTTTTT. It specifies CASSLGDRLDEKLFF. Looking up the rest from reference TRBV7-9 and TRBJ1-4 gives the full variable domain: DTGVSQNPRHKITKRGQNVTFRCDPISEHNRLYWYRQTLGQGPEFLTYFQNEAQLEKSRLLSDRFSAERPKGSFSTLEIQRTEQGDSAMYLCASSLGDRLDEKLFFGSGTQLSVL.